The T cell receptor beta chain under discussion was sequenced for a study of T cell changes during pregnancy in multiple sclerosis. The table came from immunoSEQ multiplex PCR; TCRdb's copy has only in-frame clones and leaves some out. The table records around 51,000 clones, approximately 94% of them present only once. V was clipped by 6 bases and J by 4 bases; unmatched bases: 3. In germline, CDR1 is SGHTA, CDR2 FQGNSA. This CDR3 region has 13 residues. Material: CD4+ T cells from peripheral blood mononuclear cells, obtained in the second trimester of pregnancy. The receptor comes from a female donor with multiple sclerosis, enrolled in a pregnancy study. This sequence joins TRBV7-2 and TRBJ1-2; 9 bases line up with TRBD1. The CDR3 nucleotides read TGTGCCAGCAGTCCGACAGGGGGCTATGGCTACACCTTC. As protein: CASSPTGGYGYTF. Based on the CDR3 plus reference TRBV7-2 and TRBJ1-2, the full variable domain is GAGVSQSPSNKVTEKGKDVELRCDPISGHTALYWYRQSLGQGLEFLIYFQGNSAPDKSGLPSDRFSAERTGGSVSTLTIQRTQQEDSAVYLCASSPTGGYGYTFGSGTRLTVV.